A selection of T cell receptor beta chains follows, all from one sample in a study of tumor-infiltrating lymphocytes in oesophageal squamous cell carcinoma. TCRdb itself ran the PCR reads through MiXCR, one entry per CDR3 protein. Here the sample spans about 12,000 distinct CDR3 sequences, 52% being singletons. Specimen: esophageal tumor tissue. The origin of the receptors is a female donor with esophageal squamous cell carcinoma. The CDR3 runs from the conserved cysteine through the conserved F or W. Each record gives: D gene, clone size, V gene, J gene, CDR3 DNA, CDR3 protein. The D gene is left open where the match is weak. The size entry is marked missing in some rows and otherwise reads once, few, many or a size class.

TRBD2	NA	TRBV6-2/TRBV6-3	TRBJ2-1	TGTGCCAGCACCTCGAGCGGGAGTGGCAATGAGCAGTTCTTC	CASTSSGSGNEQFF
NA	NA	TRBV6-1	TRBJ2-7	TGTGCCAGCAGTGAGGTCCCCCCAGGGACCTACGAGCAGTACTTC	CASSEVPPGTYEQYF
NA	NA	TRBV12-3/TRBV12-4	TRBJ2-3	TGTGCCAGCTCAAGGGATACGCAGTATTTT	CASSRDTQYF
NA	NA	TRBV7-2	TRBJ2-1	TGTGCCAGCAGCTTAGATTCCCTGGCAAGACCCTACAATGAGCAGTTCTTC	CASSLDSLARPYNEQFF
NA	NA	TRBV7-6	TRBJ2-7	TGTGCCAGCAGCTTAGTCGGCAGCTCCTACGAGCAGTACTTC	CASSLVGSSYEQYF
TRBD2	NA	TRBV5-1	TRBJ2-1	TGCGCCAGCGGGAGGGAGAACTACAATGAGCAGTTCTTC	CASGRENYNEQFF
TRBD2	NA	TRBV5-6	TRBJ2-2	TGTGCCAGCAGCTTTGGGTTTAGCGGGAGTTCGGCCGGGGAGCTGTTTTTT	CASSFGFSGSSAGELFF
TRBD1	many	TRBV12-3/TRBV12-4	TRBJ1-2	TGTGCCAGCAGCGACAGGGGGCGTGGTGGCTACACCTTC	CASSDRGRGGYTF
NA	few	TRBV7-9	TRBJ2-7	TGTGCCAGCAGCTTATATAGTACAGGGAAAAACGAGCAGTACTTC	CASSLYSTGKNEQYF
TRBD2	NA	TRBV11-3	TRBJ2-1	TGTGCCAGCAGCTCGTTAAGCGGGAGCCAAAATGAGCAGTTCTTC	CASSSLSGSQNEQFF
TRBD1	NA	TRBV28	TRBJ2-5	TGTGCCAGCAGTGGACGCAGGGGGCGGGAGACCCAGTACTTC	CASSGRRGRETQYF
TRBD1	few	TRBV28	TRBJ2-7	TGTGCCAGCAGTTCTCCGGGACAGTCCCGTCCCTACGAGCAGTACTTC	CASSSPGQSRPYEQYF
NA	NA	TRBV7-6	TRBJ1-6	TGTGCCAGCAGCTTAGATAGCCCCAGAACGGAGGAGCAGTACTTT	CASSLDSPRTEEQYF
NA	once	TRBV11-1	TRBJ2-5	TGTGCCAGCACCCTGGGGGCCCAAGAGACCCAGTACTTC	CASTLGAQETQYF
NA	NA	TRBV24-1	TRBJ2-7	TGTGCCACCAGTGATACCACTACAGGGAGCTCCTACAATGAGCAGTACTTC	CATSDTTTGSSYNEQYF
TRBD1	NA	TRBV7-6	TRBJ1-1	TGTGCCAGCAGTTCAGGGGGGGCTGAAGCTTTCTTT	CASSSGGAEAFF
TRBD1	medium-sized	TRBV6-1	TRBJ1-2	TGTGCCAGCAGTGTTCCGGGACAGCCGGGGGGCTACACCTTC	CASSVPGQPGGYTF
NA	NA	TRBV7-9	TRBJ2-1	TGTGCCAGCAGTCCCTCGGGAGTATCCTACAATGAGCAGTTCTTC	CASSPSGVSYNEQFF
TRBD1	NA	TRBV7-9	TRBJ1-1	TGTGCCAGCAGCTCCGGGACAGCACAGATCGTTGAAGGAGCTTTCTTT	CASSSGTAQIVEGAFF
NA	NA	TRBV14	TRBJ2-1	TGTGCCAGCAGCCACCCCGGTGGGGCCAATGAGCAGTTCTTC	CASSHPGGANEQFF
TRBD1	few	TRBV7-9	TRBJ2-5	TGTGCCAGCAGCGACCGGACAGGGGAAGAGACCCAGTACTTC	CASSDRTGEETQYF
TRBD2	NA	TRBV7-2	TRBJ2-1	TGTGCCAGCAAATTAGGGTCGGGAGGGGGAAATGAGCAGTTCTTC	CASKLGSGGGNEQFF
NA	NA	TRBV6-6	TRBJ1-1	TGTGCCAGCAGTTCCTGGGGGCACACTGAAGCTTTCTTT	CASSSWGHTEAFF
NA	NA	TRBV25-1	TRBJ2-7	TGTGCCAGCAGTGTCGCAGTCGACGAGCAGTACTTC	CASSVAVDEQYF
NA	NA	TRBV24-1	TRBJ2-7	TGTGCCACCAGTGGGGGGCGGGGGACCTACGAGCAGTACTTC	CATSGGRGTYEQYF
TRBD1	NA	TRBV7-9	TRBJ2-3	TGTGCCAGCAGCTTCGATGCAGGGGGTACAGATACGCAGTATTTT	CASSFDAGGTDTQYF
TRBD1	NA	TRBV6-8	TRBJ1-6	TGTGCCAGCAGTTGGGACAGCGCCTACGAGCAGTACTTT	CASSWDSAYEQYF
NA	few	TRBV7-3	TRBJ1-2	TGTGCCAGCAGCTTAGCGGGGAGCTATGGCTACACCTTC	CASSLAGSYGYTF
TRBD2	NA	TRBV7-3	TRBJ2-7	TGTGCCAGCAGCCCGATGGGGGGGGGGGTCCACGAGCAGTACTTC	CASSPMGGGVHEQYF
TRBD1	many	TRBV12-3/TRBV12-4	TRBJ2-7	TGTGCCAGCGCGCGGGGACAGGGTTTGAAAGAGCAGTACTTC	CASARGQGLKEQYF
TRBD2	few	TRBV4-1	TRBJ2-3	TGCGCCAGCAGCCATTCAATTAGCGGGAGCACAGATACGCAGTATTTT	CASSHSISGSTDTQYF
TRBD2	NA	TRBV27	TRBJ2-7	TGTGCCAGCAGTTCCCCGACTAGCGGAACCTACGAGCAGTACTTC	CASSSPTSGTYEQYF
TRBD2	many	TRBV11-3	TRBJ2-5	TGTGCCAGCAGCCCCGGGCCGGGGGGGGAGACCCAGTACTTC	CASSPGPGGETQYF
NA	NA	TRBV18	TRBJ2-7	TGTGCCAGCCCACCACCGGGCAGGACCTACGAGCAGTACTTC	CASPPPGRTYEQYF
NA	NA	TRBV2	TRBJ2-3	TGTGCCAGGAATACCGAGCTTGACAGTACGCAGTATTTT	CARNTELDSTQYF
NA	NA	TRBV11-1	TRBJ1-2	TGTGCCAGCAGTTTAGGCAGGACAAACTATGGCTACACCTTC	CASSLGRTNYGYTF
NA	many	TRBV6-2/TRBV6-3	TRBJ1-1	TGTGCCAGCAGTTACCGGTACACTGAAGCTTTCTTT	CASSYRYTEAFF
NA	many	TRBV18	TRBJ2-5	TGTGCCAGTCACCGGGACTTAGCACACAATGAGCAGTACTTC	CASHRDLAHNEQYF
TRBD1	NA	TRBV7-3	TRBJ2-1	TGTGCCAGCAGCCCTGACAGGGTTAACAATGAGCAGTTCTTC	CASSPDRVNNEQFF
TRBD1	few	TRBV7-3	TRBJ2-1	TGTGCCAGCAGCACGCGACAGGGGAGCAATGAGCAGTTCTTC	CASSTRQGSNEQFF
TRBD1	NA	TRBV11-1	TRBJ2-5	TGTGCCAGCAGCAGAACCGGGACAGGGGATTATGGGACCCAGTACTTC	CASSRTGTGDYGTQYF
TRBD2	NA	TRBV29-1	TRBJ2-7	TGCAGCGTTAGCGGGGGGGCGTACGAGCAGTACTTC	CSVSGGAYEQYF
TRBD2	NA	TRBV7-3	TRBJ2-2	TGTGCCAGCAGCTTAGTAGCGGGGGGGCCTGGGGAGCTGTTTTTT	CASSLVAGGPGELFF
NA	NA	TRBV27	TRBJ1-5	TGTGCCAGCAGTCCCTGGGGGGGAAATCAGCCCCAGCATTTT	CASSPWGGNQPQHF
NA	few	TRBV7-6	TRBJ2-7	TGTGCCAGCAGCTTAGTCTCCAGTAACTCCTACGAGCAGTACTTC	CASSLVSSNSYEQYF